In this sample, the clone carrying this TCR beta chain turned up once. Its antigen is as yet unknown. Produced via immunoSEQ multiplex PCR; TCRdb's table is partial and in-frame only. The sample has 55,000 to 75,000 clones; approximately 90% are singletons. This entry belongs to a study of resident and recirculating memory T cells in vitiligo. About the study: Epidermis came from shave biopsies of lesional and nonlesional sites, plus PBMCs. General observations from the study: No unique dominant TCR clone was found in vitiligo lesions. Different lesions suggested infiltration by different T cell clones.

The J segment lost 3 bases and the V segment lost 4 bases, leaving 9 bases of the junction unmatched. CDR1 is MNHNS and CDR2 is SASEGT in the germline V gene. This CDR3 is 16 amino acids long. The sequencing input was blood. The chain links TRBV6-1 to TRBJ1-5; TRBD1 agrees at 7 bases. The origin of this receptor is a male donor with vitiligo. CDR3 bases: TGTGCCAGCAGTGGATGGGCCAGGGGGTTCAATCAGCCCCAGCATTTT. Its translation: CASSGWARGFNQPQHF.